These 12 T cell receptor beta chains were all obtained from the same sample, sequenced in a study of T cell responses to AZD1222 COVID-19 vaccine. Sequenced by immunoSEQ multiplex PCR; TCRdb stores in-frame clones only, minus some. The sample holds over 75,000 clones, roughly nine tenths seen once. The input for sequencing was peripheral blood, taken 28 days after the second AZD1222 dose. The receptors were gathered from an adult who received the AZD1222 COVID-19 vaccine.

This rearrangement joins TRBV19 to TRBJ1-6; a weak D match, TRBD1 (5 bases). CDR1 LNHDA and CDR2 SQIVND come from the germline V gene (reference sequence). This CDR3 comprises 13 residues. V lost 4 bases, J lost 10 bases, and 11 bases lay in between. This chain's CDR3 is CASSTVWGSPLHF. DNA for the CDR3: TGTGCCAGTAGTACTGTTTGGGGGTCACCCCTCCACTTT.

CDR3 region: CASSRTGTGIGSDGYTF. The CDR3 region has the DNA TGTGCCAGCAGCAGAACCGGGACAGGGATAGGGTCGGATGGCTACACCTTC. The genes are TRBV7-2 and TRBJ1-2, with 9 bases fitting TRBD1. Per the germline V gene, CDR1 is SGHTA and CDR2 is FQGNSA. With 5 bases clipped from V and 6 bases from J, the junction kept 16 bases outside the gene matches. There are 17 residues in the CDR3.

CDR3 in amino acids: CASRGMGSYEQYF. CDR3 DNA: TGTGCCAGCAGGGGGATGGGATCCTACGAGCAGTACTTC. The genes are TRBV28 and TRBJ2-7, with D hard to call. Germline CDR1 reads MDHEN; CDR2 reads SYDVKM. The V and J ends lost 6 bases and 1 base respectively, with 10 bases between them. The CDR3 extends over 13 amino acids.

This clone occurred once. The chain uses TRBV10-3 and TRBJ2-2, with 10 nucleotides matching TRBD1. Germline CDR1 is ENHRY and CDR2 is SYGVKD. The CDR3 runs 15 residues. J was trimmed by 10 bases and V by 2 bases; bases with no gene match: 7. CDR3 amino acids: CAISELGTGDEELFF. The CDR3 DNA sequence: TGTGCCATCAGTGAGCTTGGGACAGGGGATGAGGAGCTGTTTTTT.

The chain uses TRBV9 and TRBJ1-5, with D perhaps TRBD1 (5 bases). This CDR3 comprises 14 residues. Germline CDR1 SGDLS, CDR2 YYNGEE. Trimming cost V 4 bases and J 4 bases, with 12 bases left between them. The CDR3 protein is CASSLGGGNQPQHF. The CDR3 DNA sequence: TGTGCCAGCAGCCTTGGCGGGGGGAATCAGCCCCAGCATTTT.

The CDR3 coding sequence is TGCGCCAGCAGCGCCCGGGACAGGGGTAGGATGGCTGAAGCTTTCTTT. Encoded protein: CASSARDRGRMAEAFF. V usage is TRBV4-3 and J usage is TRBJ1-1; TRBD1 agrees at 10 bases. Germline V gene sequence: CDR1 LGHNA, CDR2 YSLEER. The CDR3 extends over 16 amino acids. With 5 bases clipped from V and 6 bases from J, the junction kept 12 bases outside the gene matches.

This chain joins TRBV19 and TRBJ2-2; 14 bases are a match to TRBD2. The length of the CDR3 is 19 residues. Germline V gives CDR1 LNHDA, CDR2 SQIVND (reference sequence). V dropped 2 bases and J dropped 0; count of bases not matched to a gene: 5. In nucleotides, the CDR3 is TGTGCCAGTAGTATAATGGGGACTAGCGGGGGCACGAACACCGGGGAGCTGTTTTTT. Translated: CASSIMGTSGGTNTGELFF.

This clone was found a few times. The chain uses TRBV3-1 (or the pseudogene TRBV3-2) and TRBJ1-3; D call uncertain. Germline V gives CDR1 LGHDT, CDR2 YNNKEL (reference sequence). Trimming pared 0 bases from V and 0 bases from J, leaving 9 bases between. This CDR3 is built from 16 residues. CDR3 coding DNA: TGTGCCAGCAGCCAAGATTTAGCGGCCTCTGGAAACACCATATATTTT. Translated, it gives CASSQDLAASGNTIYF.

The CDR3 region is CASSWTGGGEAFF. Written as DNA, the CDR3 is TGTGCCAGCAGTTGGACAGGGGGAGGTGAAGCTTTCTTT. This sequence joins TRBV6-5 and TRBJ1-1; 10 positions match TRBD1. CDR1 is MNHEY and CDR2 is SVGAGI in the germline V gene. The CDR3 runs 13 residues. V was pared by 4 bases and J by 7 bases, with 3 bases of the junction left unmatched.

This clone has a handful of counts. The rearrangement uses TRBV6-2 or TRBV6-3 and TRBJ2-7; D not certain. This CDR3 is 13 amino acids long. Trimming left V 2 bases short and J 4 bases short, with 9 bases between. Germline assignment: CDR1 MNHEY and CDR2 SVGEGT. The CDR3 here is CASSYAPQYEQYF. The CDR3 DNA follows: TGTGCCAGCAGTTACGCTCCTCAGTACGAGCAGTACTTC.

V usage is TRBV27 and J usage is TRBJ2-2; D remains ambiguous. CDR3 length: 13 residues. Germline lookup yields CDR1 MNHEY and CDR2 SMNVEV (reference sequence). Trimming stripped 5 bases from V and 1 base from J, with 5 bases between. The CDR3 nucleotides read TGTGCCAGCAGTGAGTGGAACACCGGGGAGCTGTTTTTT. Its translation is CASSEWNTGELFF.

The chain joins TRBV2 to TRBJ2-5; TRBD2 aligns across 10 bases. The V gene end was trimmed by 5 bases and the J gene end by 4 bases; junction bases not matched to a gene: 7. The CDR3 loop spans 15 amino acids. The germline V gene has CDR1 SNHLY and CDR2 FYNNEI. CDR3 sequence: CASSISGGNLETQYF. In DNA, the CDR3 is TGTGCCAGCAGTATTAGCGGGGGGAACTTAGAGACCCAGTACTTC.